The entry below describes one TCR beta chain. The data belong to a study of blood T cell repertoires in COVID-19. Methods used by the authors: Quantification of nucleated cells was approximated via reference gene primer amplification. The table came from immunoSEQ multiplex PCR; TCRdb's copy has only in-frame clones and leaves some out. The V and J calls and clone size are taken from that table; D and trimming were inferred from the DNA. Of over 200,000 clones listed, 80% to 85% are singletons. Trimming took off 2 bases at V and 3 bases at J, with 14 bases between the two ends. Germline-derived CDR1 and CDR2 are KGHDR and SFDVKD. The CDR3 is made up of 16 amino acids.

The source material was peripheral blood. V and J are TRBV24-1 and TRBJ2-3; the D gene is possibly TRBD1 (6 bases). This TCR derives from a human donor in a cohort sampled during active COVID-19. For the CDR3, the DNA is TGTGCCACCAGTGATTCCAGGGGTCGGGTAACAGATACGCAGTATTTT. Translating it yields CATSDSRGRVTDTQYF.